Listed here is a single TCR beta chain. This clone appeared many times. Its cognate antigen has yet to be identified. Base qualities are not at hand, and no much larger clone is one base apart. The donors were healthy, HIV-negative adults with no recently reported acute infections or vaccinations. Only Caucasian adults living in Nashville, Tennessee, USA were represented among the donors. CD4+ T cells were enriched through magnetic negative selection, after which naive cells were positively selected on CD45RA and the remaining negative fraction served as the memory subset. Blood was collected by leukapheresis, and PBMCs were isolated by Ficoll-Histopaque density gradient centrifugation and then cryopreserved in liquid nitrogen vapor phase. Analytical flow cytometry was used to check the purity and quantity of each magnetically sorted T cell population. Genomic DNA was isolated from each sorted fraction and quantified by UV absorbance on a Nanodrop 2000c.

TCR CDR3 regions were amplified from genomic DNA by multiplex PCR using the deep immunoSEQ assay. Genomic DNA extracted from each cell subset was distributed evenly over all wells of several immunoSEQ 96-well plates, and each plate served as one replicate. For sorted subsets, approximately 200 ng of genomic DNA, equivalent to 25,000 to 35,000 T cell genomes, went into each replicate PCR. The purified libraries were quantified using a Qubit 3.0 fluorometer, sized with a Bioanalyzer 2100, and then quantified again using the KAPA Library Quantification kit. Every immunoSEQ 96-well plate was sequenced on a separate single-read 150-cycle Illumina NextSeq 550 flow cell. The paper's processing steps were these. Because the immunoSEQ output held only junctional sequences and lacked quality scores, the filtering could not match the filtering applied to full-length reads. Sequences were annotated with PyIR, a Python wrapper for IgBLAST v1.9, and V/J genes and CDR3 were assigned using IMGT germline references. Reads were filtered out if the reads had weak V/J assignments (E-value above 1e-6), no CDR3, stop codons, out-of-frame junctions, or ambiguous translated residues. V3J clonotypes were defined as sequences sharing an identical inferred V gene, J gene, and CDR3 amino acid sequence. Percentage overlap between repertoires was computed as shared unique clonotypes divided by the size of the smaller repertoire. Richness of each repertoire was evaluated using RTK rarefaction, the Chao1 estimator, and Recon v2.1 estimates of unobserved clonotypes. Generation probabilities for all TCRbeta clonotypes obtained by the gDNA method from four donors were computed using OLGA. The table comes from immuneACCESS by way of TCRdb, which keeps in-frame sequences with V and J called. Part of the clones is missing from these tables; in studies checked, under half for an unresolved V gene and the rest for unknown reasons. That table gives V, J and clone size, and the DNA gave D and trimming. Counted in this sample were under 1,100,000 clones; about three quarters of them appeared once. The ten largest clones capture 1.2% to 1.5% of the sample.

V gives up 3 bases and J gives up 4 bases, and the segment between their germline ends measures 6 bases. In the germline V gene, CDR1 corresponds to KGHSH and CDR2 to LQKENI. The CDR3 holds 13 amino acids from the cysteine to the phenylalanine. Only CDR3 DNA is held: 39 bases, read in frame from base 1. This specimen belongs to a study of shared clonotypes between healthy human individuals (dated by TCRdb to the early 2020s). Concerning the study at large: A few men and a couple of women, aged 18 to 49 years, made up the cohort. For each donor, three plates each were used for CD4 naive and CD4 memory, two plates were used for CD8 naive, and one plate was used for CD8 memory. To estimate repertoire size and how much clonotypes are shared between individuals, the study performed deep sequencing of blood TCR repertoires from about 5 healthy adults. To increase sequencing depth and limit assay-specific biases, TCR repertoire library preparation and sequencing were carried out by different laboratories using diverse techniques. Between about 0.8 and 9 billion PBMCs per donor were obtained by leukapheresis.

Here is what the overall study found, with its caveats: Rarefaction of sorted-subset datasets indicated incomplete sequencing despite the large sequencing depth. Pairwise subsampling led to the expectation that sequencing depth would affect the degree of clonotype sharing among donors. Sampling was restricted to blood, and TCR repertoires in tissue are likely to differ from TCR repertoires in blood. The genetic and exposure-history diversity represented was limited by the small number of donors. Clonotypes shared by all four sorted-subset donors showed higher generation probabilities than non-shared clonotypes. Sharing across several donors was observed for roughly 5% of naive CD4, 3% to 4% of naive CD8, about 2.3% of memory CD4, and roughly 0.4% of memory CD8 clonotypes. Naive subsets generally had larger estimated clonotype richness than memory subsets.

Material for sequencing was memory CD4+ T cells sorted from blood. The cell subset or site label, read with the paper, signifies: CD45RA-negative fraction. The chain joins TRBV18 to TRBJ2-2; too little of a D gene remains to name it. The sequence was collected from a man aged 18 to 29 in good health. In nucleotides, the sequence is TGTGCCAGCTCACCCCAGGCCACCGGGGAGCTGTTTTTT. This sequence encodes CASSPQATGELFF.